This T cell receptor beta chain was captured in a study of blood T cells in healthy people across ages (dated by TCRdb to the mid-2010s). With regard to the full study: In model experiments, roughly one uniquely barcoded TCR beta cDNA molecule per two T cells was captured by template switching. For two donors (one aged 18 to 29 and one aged 80 or older), the study analyzed two additional independent replicas of 1 million unique cDNA reads from the same blood draw. To avoid experimental bias, donors of different ages were distributed randomly across sequencing lanes. Age-related changes in TCR beta repertoire diversity were measured in the study by deep sequencing normalized with unique cDNA molecular identifiers. Donors were grouped into four age groups: young (average roughly 15 years), middle-aged (39), aged (around 56) and long-lived (approximately 78).

Summary of the overall study and its limitations: The long-lived group showed more naive CD4+ T cells, fewer expanded clones and increased TCR diversity than the aged group, suggesting age selection. As age increased, observed TCR beta diversity per million T cells dropped in a roughly linear way, and a significant reduction was already evident by age roughly 40. Estimates of total diversity based on one million sequenced T cells were regarded as lower bounds and as underestimates. Observed TCR beta diversity correlated strongly with the percentage of naive T cells measured by flow cytometry. Since profiling was done on bulk unsorted PBMCs, naive and antigen-experienced compartments could not be conclusively compared. Because the CMV infection status of the donors was unknown, age-related changes in expanded clonotypes may potentially have been confounded.

Library preparation used 5' RACE. Sequencing instrument: Illumina HiSeq 2500. A second PCR of roughly 7 to 11 cycles was performed with a sample-barcoded 5' primer and a J-beta primer mix. A unique molecular identifier was introduced onto each TCR beta cDNA molecule by a template-switch 5' adaptor carrying 12 random nucleotides. Each sample yielded at least 2.5 million CDR3-containing paired-end reads. First-strand cDNA synthesis was performed from all RNA using the Mint cDNA synthesis kit, with priming by a TRBC-specific oligonucleotide. Following uracil-DNA glycosylase treatment, all cDNA underwent a first 18-cycle PCR with the universal primers M1SS and BC2_uni_R. Concerning the study's data processing: For normalization, 1 million high-quality reads were randomly selected from each sample, with every read carrying a distinct molecular identifier. Instead of being binned into consensus sequences, reads with shared molecular identifiers were discarded. MiTCR, run with a Q25 quality threshold and the strictest error-elimination algorithm, handled CDR3 identification, clonotype clustering and error correction. A nonparametric unseen species model using Euler transformation provided a lower-bound estimate of total TCR beta diversity. TCRdb applied fastp at Q25 and MiXCR to the public reads, then kept only in-frame beta chains. Every entry covers one CDR3 protein and lists the most common genes and DNA from its rows. TCRdb's processing, not the authors', yielded these V and J calls. The sample yields 800,000 or so distinct CDR3 sequences; around two thirds were counted once. The ten largest clones add up to around a quarter of the sample.

Unmatched junction bases come to 13, with V trimmed by 2 bases and J by 8 bases. The germline V gene provides CDR1 MGHDK and CDR2 SYGVNS. From cysteine to phenylalanine, the CDR3 is 16 amino acids long. The CDR3 DNA has 48 bases and is translated from base 1. As to this clonotype: Its recognized antigen is unknown. No much larger clonotype is one base removed from it; base qualities were not supplied.

The donors were about 40 Caucasian individuals from Russia, aged 6 to 90 years, who were systemically healthy. Each donor gave approximately 9.3 milliliters of peripheral blood, collected into EDTA-treated Vacutainer tubes. Ficoll-Paque density-gradient centrifugation was used to isolate PBMCs, with at least 7 million per sample. Total RNA, at least 6 micrograms per sample, was extracted from PBMCs with Trizol reagent. The percentages of naive CD45RAhigh/CD27high T cells were determined by flow cytometry on a PBMC aliquot from every donor. The chain links TRBV25-1 with TRBJ1-2; TRBD1 fits 8 bases in the junction. The sample comprised blood. The TCR was taken from a man between 25 and 39 years old in good health. The CDR3 sequence is CASSELLGTGPGGYTF. The DNA sequence follows: TGTGCCAGCAGTGAACTTCTGGGGACAGGCCCAGGGGGCTACACCTTC.